A single sample gave rise to the 10 T cell receptor beta chains below, sequenced in a study of lymphopenia after photon versus proton radiotherapy. The repertoire was sequenced with immunoSEQ multiplex PCR; TCRdb's copy has only in-frame clones and lacks some. The sample lists 50,000 to 65,000 clones; 87% were seen once. The source material was peripheral blood, sampled from a patient treated with proton-based radiotherapy. The receptors were sampled from a man older than 75 with esophageal cancer.

The chain recombines TRBV5-6 with TRBJ1-2; D unclear. Trimming removed 2 bases from V and 4 bases from J, with 6 bases in between. The germline gives CDR1 SGHDT, CDR2 YYEEEE. The CDR3 covers 12 residues. CDR3 residues: CASSLDSYGYTF. DNA for the CDR3: TGTGCCAGCAGCTTAGATTCCTATGGCTACACCTTC. Based on the CDR3 plus reference TRBV5-6 and TRBJ1-2, the full variable domain is DAGVTQSPTHLIKTRGQQVTLRCSPKSGHDTVSWYQQALGQGPQFIFQYYEEEERQRGNFPDRFSGHQFPNYSSELNVNALLLGDSALYLCASSLDSYGYTFGSGTRLTVV.

This clone was seen just once. The chain combines TRBV4-3 with TRBJ2-4; possible D gene TRBD2, 6 bases. The CDR3 is 15 amino acids. Trimming pared 0 bases from V and 6 bases from J, leaving 12 bases between. Germline assignment: CDR1 LGHNA and CDR2 YSLEER. The CDR3 here is CASSQEGGLGNIQYF. In DNA form, the CDR3 reads TGCGCCAGCAGCCAAGAAGGAGGGTTGGGAAACATTCAGTACTTC.

The chain links TRBV4-1 to TRBJ2-7; D might be TRBD1 (5 bases). Germline V gene lookup returns CDR1 MGHRA and CDR2 YSYEKL. V was pared by 0 bases and J by 2 bases, with 14 bases between. The CDR3 loop spans 16 amino acids. The CDR3, as DNA: TGCGCCAGCAGCCAAGATCTGAGGCAGGGAACCTACGAGCAGTACTTC. It codes for CASSQDLRQGTYEQYF.

The chain is built from TRBV5-1 and TRBJ2-7; 11 nucleotides agree with TRBD1. CDR1 and CDR2 (germline): SGHRS, YFSETQ. This CDR3 region has 15 residues. With V trimmed by 4 bases and J by 0 bases, 3 bases remained unmatched. CDR3 loop: CASSPGTGGSYEQYF. The CDR3 DNA reads as TGCGCCAGCAGCCCCGGGACAGGGGGCTCCTACGAGCAGTACTTC.

V and J are TRBV4-1 and TRBJ1-2; 10 bases align to TRBD1. Germline V gives CDR1 MGHRA, CDR2 YSYEKL. The trim removed 4 bases at V and 2 bases at J, leaving 1 base unmatched. CDR3 size: 14 residues. CDR3 in amino acids: CASSRDRGNYGYTF. In DNA, the CDR3 is TGCGCCAGCAGCCGGGACAGGGGAAACTATGGCTACACCTTC.

The J gene is TRBJ2-5, the V gene TRBV7-6; D unclear. Germline V lookup: CDR1 SGHVS, CDR2 FNYEAQ. V lost 5 bases and J 5 bases, leaving 6 bases between the germline ends. The CDR3 extends over 11 amino acids. This chain's CDR3 is CASSLKETQYF. CDR3 sequence (DNA): TGTGCCAGCAGCCTAAAGGAGACCCAGTACTTC.

The chain uses TRBV27 and TRBJ1-2, with a possible D match to TRBD1 (5 bases). Between the trimmed V and J ends, which lost 4 bases and 5 bases, there was a span of 11 bases. The CDR3 is 13 residues long. Germline V gene lookup returns CDR1 MNHEY and CDR2 SMNVEV (reference sequence). CDR3 loop: CASSSGTVYGYTF. The CDR3 DNA is TGTGCCAGCAGTTCGGGGACTGTATATGGCTACACCTTC.

The chain recombines TRBV6-5 with TRBJ1-1, with 8 bases lining up with TRBD1. The V gene's germline CDR1 is MNHEY and CDR2 SVGAGI. The length of the CDR3 is 11 residues. V was pared by 5 bases and J by 8 bases, with 1 base of the junction left unmatched. The CDR3 here is CASSRDREAFF. Here the CDR3 DNA reads TGTGCCAGCAGTAGGGACAGGGAAGCTTTCTTT.

The chain combines TRBV6-1 with TRBJ1-3, with TRBD1 matching 7 bases. The trim removed 4 bases at V and 4 bases at J, leaving 7 bases unmatched. Germline V lookup: CDR1 MNHNS, CDR2 SASEGT. The CDR3 sequence is 15 residues long. In DNA, the CDR3 is TGTGCCAGCAGTGGTCGACAGGGCGGCGGAAACACCATATATTTT. Amino acids: CASSGRQGGGNTIYF.

This chain uses TRBV6-6 with TRBJ2-5, with 7 bases that match TRBD1. The length of the CDR3 is 13 residues. From germline, CDR1 is MNHNY and CDR2 SVGAGI (reference sequence). After removal of 4 bases from V and 5 bases from J, the junction contained 4 bases not matched to a gene. CDR3 amino acids: CASSSTGRETQYF. The DNA for the CDR3 is TGTGCCAGCAGTTCGACAGGGCGGGAGACCCAGTACTTC.